The 18 T cell receptor beta chains listed next were all sequenced from one sample in a study of blood T cells in healthy people across ages. The use of a sample-barcoded 5' primer and a J-beta primer mix characterized a second PCR of roughly 6 to 12 cycles. TCRdb itself ran the 5' RACE reads through MiXCR, one entry per CDR3 protein. The repertoire holds 1.8 million or so distinct CDR3 sequences, with 35% to 50% as singletons. Sequenced material: blood. The receptor source for this set is a human donor in good health.

This clonotype was counted only a few times. The V and J genes are TRBV5-1 and TRBJ2-7; 7 bases line up with TRBD1. The J segment lost 4 bases and the V segment lost 1 base, leaving 5 bases of the junction unmatched. The V gene's germline CDR1 is SGHRS and CDR2 YFSETQ. The CDR3 is 14 amino acids. The CDR3 loop reads CASSLRSGGYEQYF. CDR3 DNA sequence: TGCGCCAGCAGCTTGAGGTCAGGGGGTTACGAGCAGTACTTC. The whole variable domain, remainder taken from reference TRBV5-1 and TRBJ2-7, is KAGVTQTPRYLIKTRGQQVTLSCSPISGHRSVSWYQQTPGQGLQFLFEYFSETQRNKGNFPGRFSGRQFSNSRSEMNVSTLELGDSALYLCASSLRSGGYEQYFGPGTRLTVT.

In this sample, this clonotype turned up a few times. This rearrangement joins TRBV7-9 to TRBJ1-1, with TRBD1 as a possible D gene (5 bases). This CDR3 is 16 amino acids long. Trimming shortened V by 6 bases and J by 0 bases, and 17 bases separated the two germline ends. Germline assignment: CDR1 SEHNR and CDR2 FQNEAQ (reference sequence). This CDR3 reads CASSSPLGPVNTEAFF. Written as DNA, the CDR3 is TGTGCCAGCAGTTCCCCACTGGGACCCGTGAACACTGAAGCTTTCTTT.

V is TRBV15 and J is TRBJ2-5, with TRBD2 matching 8 bases. The CDR3 is made up of 15 amino acids. Trimming took 1 base from V and 2 from J; bases not matched to a gene: 3. CDR1 is LNHNV and CDR2 is YYDKDF in the germline V gene (reference sequence). CDR3 nucleotides: TGTGCCACCAGCAGAGTGCGGGGGGTACAAGAGACCCAGTACTTC. Amino acids: CATSRVRGVQETQYF.

This clonotype was seen more than once but under ten times. The genes are TRBV4-2 and TRBJ1-2; D is unclear. CDR1 and CDR2 from the germline V gene are LGHNA and YNFKEQ. The CDR3 covers 14 residues. The V gene lost 1 base and the J gene lost 11 bases, with 17 bases spanning the gap. The CDR3 here is CASSQGQTLRGYTF. The CDR3 DNA reads as TGTGCCAGCAGCCAAGGGCAGACCCTTCGAGGTTACACCTTC.

The rearrangement uses TRBV28 and TRBJ2-7; the D call may be TRBD1 or TRBD2 (7 bases each). Germline lookup yields CDR1 MDHEN and CDR2 SYDVKM. The CDR3 has 14 amino acids. Trimming took off 11 bases at V and 4 bases at J, with 21 bases between the two ends. DNA for the CDR3: TGTGCCGCCCAGGGGGGGGGCGCGCGGTACGAGCAGTACTTC. Protein sequence: CAAQGGGARYEQYF.

V usage is TRBV6-2 or TRBV6-3 and J usage is TRBJ2-1; D perhaps matches TRBD2 (5 bases). CDR1 is MNHEY and CDR2 is SVGEGT in the germline V gene. The V end was cut by 1 base, the J end by 5 bases, with 12 bases between. There are 15 residues in the CDR3. CDR3 nucleotides: TGTGCCAGCAGTTACTTGAAGACGACTAACAATGAGCAGTTCTTC. As protein: CASSYLKTTNNEQFF.

This clonotype was seen more than once but under ten times. V and J are TRBV20-1 and TRBJ2-6; the match to TRBD1 covers 7 bases. The germline CDR1 and CDR2 sequences are DFQATT and SNEGSKA (reference sequence). The V segment lost 3 bases and the J segment 0 bases; nucleotides outside the gene matches: 8. This CDR3 contains 17 residues. The CDR3, as DNA: TGCAGTGCTAGTTCGGGACAGTGGAGCTCTGGGGCCAACGTCCTGACTTTC. Protein product: CSASSGQWSSGANVLTF.

This clonotype occurred many times. The gene calls are TRBV29-1 and TRBJ2-7; 9 bases agree with TRBD1. The CDR3 spans 14 residues. Trimming removed 4 bases from V and 5 bases from J; junction bases left unmatched: 9. The germline gives CDR1 SQVTM, CDR2 ANQGSEA. CDR3 in DNA: TGCAGCGTTGCCGCCGGGACAGGGTATAACGAGCAGTACTTC. It codes for CSVAAGTGYNEQYF.

The V and J genes are TRBV20-1 and TRBJ1-2; 8 bases are shared with TRBD1. This CDR3 is built from 14 residues. Per the germline V gene, CDR1 is DFQATT and CDR2 is SNEGSKA (reference sequence). V was clipped by 5 bases and J by 5 bases; unmatched bases: 10. CDR3 residues: CSAAQGAGEYGYTF. The CDR3 DNA reads as TGCAGTGCTGCGCAGGGGGCCGGGGAGTATGGCTACACCTTC.

This clonotype showed up just a few times. V and J are TRBV27 and TRBJ1-2, with a possible D match to TRBD1 (5 bases). From germline, CDR1 is MNHEY and CDR2 SMNVEV (reference sequence). V was shortened by 6 bases and J by 2 bases, with 34 bases between the two germline ends. CDR3 length equals 21 residues. The CDR3 spells CASRGSGGALSAHSVNYGYTF. The CDR3 region has the DNA TGTGCCAGCAGGGGAAGTGGGGGTGCCCTTTCCGCCCACTCCGTGAACTATGGCTACACCTTC.

This rearrangement joins TRBV14 to TRBJ2-1; TRBD2 agrees at 7 bases. This CDR3 has 15 amino acids. Germline V CDR1 and CDR2: SGHDN, FVKESK. After removal of 1 base from V and 10 bases from J, the junction contained 10 bases not matched to a gene. The CDR3 bases are TGTGCCAGCAGCCAAGTTGGGACTATTCGTGCGGAGCAGTTCTTC. It specifies CASSQVGTIRAEQFF. Full variable domain (outside the CDR3, taken from reference TRBV14 and TRBJ2-1): EAGVTQFPSHSVIEKGQTVTLRCDPISGHDNLYWYRRVMGKEIKFLLHFVKESKQDESGMPNNRFLAERTGGTYSTLKVQPAELEDSGVYFCASSQVGTIRAEQFFGPGTRLTVL.

The chain joins TRBV13 to TRBJ2-3, with D perhaps matching TRBD2 (5 bases). Trimming removed 4 bases from V and 4 bases from J, with 18 bases in between. The CDR3 runs to 16 residues. Germline V lookup: CDR1 PRHDT, CDR2 FYEKMQ (reference sequence). CDR3 bases: TGTGCCAGCAGCTCCCAGACTACAACCGACCCAGATACGCAGTATTTT. Its protein is CASSSQTTTDPDTQYF.

The CDR3 nucleotides are TGTGCCAGCACCCAATTTTTGAACACTGAAGCTTTCTTT. It encodes CASTQFLNTEAFF. V and J are TRBV11-2 and TRBJ1-1; unclear D gene. The CDR3 extends over 13 amino acids. Trimming took 7 bases from V and 0 from J, leaving 9 bases between them. The V gene's germline CDR1 is SGHAT and CDR2 FQNNGV.

Comments on this clonotype: A much larger clone is a single base away; this may be a read error. In DNA form, the CDR3 reads TGTGCCTGCAGCTTGAGGGGTGAGCAGTTCTTC. Its translation: CACSLRGEQFF. V is TRBV7-2 and J is TRBJ2-1; D may be TRBD1 or TRBD2 (5 bases each). Per germline, CDR1 SGHTA and CDR2 FQGNSA. CDR3 length: 11 amino acids.

This clonotype has at least ten counts. The V and J genes are TRBV6-4 and TRBJ2-1, with D tentatively TRBD2 (6 bases). The CDR3 is 15 amino acids. Germline V gene lookup returns CDR1 MRHNA and CDR2 SNTAGT. V dropped 5 bases and J dropped 8 bases, with 19 bases sitting between them. The CDR3 spells CASSPTPGGSDEQFF. The CDR3 DNA is TGTGCCAGCAGTCCCACCCCCGGGGGATCGGATGAGCAGTTCTTC.

The table lists this clonotype with a few counts. This may arise from a read error, as a much more abundant clone is one base away. The V and J genes are TRBV7-6 and TRBJ2-4; 9 bases agree with TRBD2. Germline CDR1 and CDR2: SGHVS and FNYEAQ. This CDR3 is 17 amino acids long. Losses at the gene ends were 0 bases for V and 13 bases for J; bases not matched to a gene: 16. The CDR3 region has the DNA TGTGCCAGCAGCTTAGCCCCCTCTAGCGGGACCTACAATGAGCAGTACTTC. Translation gives CASSLAPSSGTYNEQYF.

This clonotype was seen more than once but under ten times. The rearrangement links TRBV10-3 to TRBJ1-1; 9 bases align to TRBD1. This CDR3 is built from 17 residues. The trim removed 5 bases at V and 5 bases at J, leaving 15 bases unmatched. CDR1 and CDR2 from the germline V gene are ENHRY and SYGVKD. Here the CDR3 reads CAISRSPRQGEGTEAFF. CDR3 DNA: TGTGCCATCAGTCGATCCCCTCGACAGGGGGAGGGAACTGAAGCTTTCTTT.

This clonotype was seen more than once but under ten times. The V gene is TRBV7-2, the J gene TRBJ2-1; weak D call: TRBD1 (6 bases). V lost 0 bases, J lost 4 bases, and 10 bases lay in between. The CDR3 runs 15 residues. In germline, CDR1 is SGHTA, CDR2 FQGNSA. The CDR3 region has the DNA TGTGCCAGCAGCTTAGCGGGGGCGCCTTACAATGAGCAGTTCTTC. This translates into CASSLAGAPYNEQFF.